The 21 T cell receptor beta chains below were found in one sample sequenced in a study of T cell clonality in common variable immunodeficiency. Assay: immunoSEQ multiplex PCR; the TCRdb copy retains only in-frame clones and omits some. The sample holds about 28,000 clones, and no clone turns up only once. Their cognate antigens are unknown. Study-level points and caveats: In common variable immunodeficiency, TCR beta chains reportedly carried fewer deletions and N-nucleotide insertions.

The sequencing sample was made of peripheral blood mononuclear cells. The receptors were gathered from a human donor with common variable immunodeficiency.

Comment on this clone: The read comes to an end 3 residues before the CDR3 does, leaving the germline J gene to fill in the end. The rearrangement links TRBV29-1 to TRBJ2-3, with D perhaps matching TRBD1 or TRBD2 (5 bases each). From germline, CDR1 is SQVTM and CDR2 ANQGSEA. Trimming cost V 1 base and J 6 bases, with 17 bases left between them. The CDR3 is 15 residues long. This chain's CDR3 is CSVEGSAGSTDTQYF. CDR3 bases read: TGCAGCGTTGAAGGGTCAGCAGGGAGTACGGATACG.

In the case of this clone: The read halts 3 residues ahead of the CDR3 end, with the missing end drawn from the germline J gene. V and J are TRBV19 and TRBJ1-1; D is unresolved. From germline, CDR1 is LNHDA and CDR2 SQIVND (reference sequence). V was shortened by 5 bases and J by 4 bases, with 11 bases between the two germline ends. This CDR3 contains 13 residues. The CDR3 here is CASSSNEGTEAFF. The CDR3 DNA, read in part, is TGTGCCAGTAGTTCTAATGAGGGCACTGAA.

About this clone: Read sequence stops 3 residues before the CDR3 end, and the germline J gene provides the missing end. The V and J genes are TRBV19 and TRBJ1-5; D possibly corresponds to TRBD1 (5 bases). V was pared by 2 bases and J by 0 bases, with 17 bases between. Germline V gene lookup returns CDR1 LNHDA and CDR2 SQIVND (reference sequence). The CDR3 extends over 18 amino acids. The part of the CDR3 DNA that was read is TGTGCCAGTAGTATACAACATTCTGGGGCTTATAGCAATCAGCCC. Residues: CASSIQHSGAYSNQP. The whole CDR3 is CASSIQHSGAYSNQPQHF.

This clone was seen more than once but under ten times. The DNA ends 3 residues before the CDR3 does, and the rest of the CDR3 is filled in from the germline J gene. The chain uses TRBV7-9 and TRBJ1-5; 8 positions agree with TRBD1. The trim removed 5 bases at V and 6 bases at J, leaving 3 bases unmatched. The CDR3 sequence is 13 residues long. The V gene's germline CDR1 is SEHNR and CDR2 FQNEAQ (reference sequence). The CDR3 DNA, read in part, is TGTGCCAGCAGCACAGACAGGGGTCAGCCC. Protein: CASSTDRGQP. The complete CDR3 reads CASSTDRGQPQHF. Variable domain in full (rest from reference TRBV7-9 and TRBJ1-5): DTGVSQNPRHKITKRGQNVTFRCDPISEHNRLYWYRQTLGQGPEFLTYFQNEAQLEKSRLLSDRFSAERPKGSFSTLEIQRTEQGDSAMYLCASSTDRGQPQHFGDGTRLSIL.

The sample holds a few counts of this clone. The read is 3 residues too short to cover the CDR3 end, so that end is filled in from the germline J gene. The chain couples TRBV5-1 to TRBJ2-7, with D tentatively TRBD1 (6 bases). Between the trimmed V and J ends, which lost 4 bases and 2 bases, there was a span of 16 bases. Germline-derived CDR1 and CDR2 are SGHRS and YFSETQ. The CDR3 spans 15 residues. CDR3 sequence: CASSPGHTGTYEQYF. Incomplete CDR3 DNA: TGCGCCAGCAGCCCGGGACATACAGGGACCTACGAG.

Worth noting for this clone: The CDR3 goes on 3 residues after the read ends, and that part is filled in from the germline J gene. The chain uses TRBV7-9 and TRBJ2-3, with D possibly being TRBD2 (6 bases). V was cut by 5 bases and J by 6 bases, with 15 bases left in between. The germline gives CDR1 SEHNR, CDR2 FQNEAQ (reference sequence). The CDR3 has 14 amino acids. The CDR3 spells CASSPPTRGDTQYF. CDR3 DNA (partial): TGTGCCAGCAGCCCACCGACTAGGGGTGATACG.

This clone was seen many times. Mismatch with germline at one junction end may stem from a read error. The sequenced fragment ends 3 residues before the CDR3 boundary, so the rest is inferred from the germline J gene. The rearrangement links TRBV4-2 to TRBJ1-3; D may be TRBD1 (5 bases). CDR3 length: 14 amino acids. The germline V gene has CDR1 LGHNA and CDR2 YNFKEQ. The sequenced CDR3 bases are TGCGCCAGCAGCCAGACAGAGGCTGGAAACACC. Translating gives CASSQTEAGNT. The complete CDR3 sequence is CASSQTEAGNTIYF.

This clone was counted a few times. The read finishes 3 residues shy of the CDR3 end, and the germline J gene is used to complete it. J is TRBJ2-3 and V is TRBV18, with TRBD1 identical over 11 bases. The CDR3 totals 16 residues. Per the germline V gene, CDR1 is KGHSH and CDR2 is LQKENI. With V trimmed by 3 bases and J by 1 base, 3 bases remained unmatched. The DNA read from the CDR3 is TGTGCCAGCTCACCCGGACAGGGGGCTCGCACAGATACG. Translated: CASSPGQGARTDT. The whole CDR3 reads CASSPGQGARTDTQYF.

Concerning this clone: The read terminates 3 residues before the CDR3 end, so the remaining end is supplied by the germline J gene. This chain connects TRBV7-3 to TRBJ2-5, with TRBD1 matching over 8 bases. The CDR3 totals 13 residues. Germline V gene sequence: CDR1 SGHTA, CDR2 FQGTGA. J was trimmed by 4 bases and V by 8 bases; bases with no gene match: 6. Here the CDR3 reads CASSQGAGETQYF. The CDR3 bases that were read are TGTGCCAGCTCCCAGGGGGCTGGAGAGACC.

This clone was counted ten times or more. A junction boundary mismatches the germline segment, possibly from a read error. The read ends 3 residues shy of where the CDR3 ends; the end is completed using the germline J gene. J is TRBJ2-1 and V is TRBV4-2, with 7 bases lining up with TRBD1. This CDR3 has 15 amino acids. Germline CDR1 reads LGHNA; CDR2 reads YNFKEQ. The CDR3: CASSRFPGTDNEQFF. Incomplete CDR3 DNA: TGCGCCAGCAGCCGATTTCCCGGGACAGACAATGAG.

Concerning this clone itself: Read data end 3 residues before the CDR3 end; the end is taken from the germline J gene. The chain uses TRBV20-1 and TRBJ2-7; 12 bases are shared with TRBD2. The CDR3 is 13 amino acids. V was clipped by 4 bases and J by 4 bases; unmatched bases: 2. In germline, CDR1 is DFQATT, CDR2 SNEGSKA (reference sequence). This chain's CDR3 is CSAIGTSGYEQYF. The sequenced CDR3 bases are TGCAGTGCTATCGGGACTAGCGGGTACGAG.

This clone was seen only a few times. The sequence runs out 3 residues before the end of the CDR3; the remainder is reconstructed from the germline J gene. This rearrangement joins TRBV5-1 to TRBJ2-3; TRBD2 aligns across 9 bases. This CDR3 is built from 15 residues. Germline V gene lookup returns CDR1 SGHRS and CDR2 YFSETQ. After removal of 3 bases from V and 5 bases from J, the junction contained 7 bases not matched to a gene. CDR3 amino acids: CASSWRGGGGDTQYF. Partial CDR3 DNA: TGCGCCAGCAGCTGGCGGGGCGGGGGGGGAGATACG.

Details on this clone: The CDR3 end is not reached by the read, which stops 3 residues before it; the germline J gene fills it in. The rearrangement joins TRBV5-4 to TRBJ2-7; D possibly corresponds to TRBD2 (5 bases). The V gene lost 0 bases and the J gene lost 3 bases, with 13 bases spanning the gap. The CDR3 totals 15 residues. Germline loops: CDR1 SGHNT, CDR2 YYREEE (reference sequence). Here the CDR3 reads CASSLAGDGLYEQYF. CDR3 bases read: TGTGCCAGCAGCTTGGCCGGGGATGGTCTCTACGAG.

Concerning this clone: Read sequence stops 3 residues before the CDR3 end, and the germline J gene provides the missing end. The gene calls are TRBV19 and TRBJ2-1, with TRBD2 matching over 8 bases. Germline values: CDR1 LNHDA, CDR2 SQIVND (reference sequence). CDR3 length: 12 amino acids. Trimming at V came to 3 bases and at J to 8 bases, leaving 0 bases not matched to a gene. CDR3 sequence reads: CASSISGDEQFF. Incomplete CDR3 DNA: TGTGCCAGTAGTATTAGCGGGGATGAG.

At least ten counts were recorded for this clone. Sequencing ends 3 residues short of the CDR3 end; the germline J gene provides the rest. J is TRBJ2-5 and V is TRBV7-2, with 7 positions matching TRBD1. Germline assignment: CDR1 SGHTA and CDR2 FQGNSA. This CDR3 region has 15 residues. V dropped 4 bases and J dropped 5; count of bases not matched to a gene: 10. The CDR3 is CASSSRTGQWETQYF. CDR3 DNA (partial): TGTGCCAGCAGCTCCAGGACAGGTCAATGGGAGACC.

Points on this clone: Read sequence stops 3 residues before the CDR3 end, and the germline J gene provides the missing end. The rearrangement links TRBV2 to TRBJ1-5; 8 nucleotides align to TRBD1. V lost 6 bases and J lost 9; bases outside the gene matches: 7. Germline loops: CDR1 SNHLY, CDR2 FYNNEI. The CDR3 runs to 13 residues. The CDR3 here is CASRDRVQGPQHF. CDR3 DNA (partial): TGTGCCAGCAGGGACAGGGTGCAAGGGCCC.

This clone was counted a few times. This CDR3 reads CAWTQQMNTEAFF. The part of the CDR3 DNA that was read is TGTGCCTGGACACAACAGATGAACACTGAA. The rearrangement joins TRBV30 to TRBJ1-1, with D uncertain. The sequenced fragment ends 3 residues before the CDR3 boundary, so the rest is inferred from the germline J gene. V lost 4 bases to trimming and J lost 0 bases, with 9 bases between them. CDR1 is GTSNPN, CDR2 SVGIG, per germline (reference sequence). The CDR3 contains 13 residues.

This clone came up many times. The missing CDR3 end, 3 residues past where the read stops, is filled in from the germline J gene. The genes are TRBV7-3 and TRBJ2-5; D perhaps matches TRBD1 (6 bases). Germline V gene lookup returns CDR1 SGHTA and CDR2 FQGTGA. V was cut by 5 bases and J by 0 bases, with 13 bases left in between. The CDR3 is 15 amino acids. The chain's CDR3 is CASSPTGVNQETQYF. The CDR3 DNA, read in part, is TGTGCCAGCAGCCCGACAGGAGTTAACCAAGAGACC.

This clone appeared many times. The read is 3 residues too short to cover the CDR3 end, so that end is filled in from the germline J gene. V and J are TRBV5-1 and TRBJ2-4, with a possible D match to TRBD2 (7 bases). V gave up 2 bases and J gave up 6 bases, with 12 bases separating them. Per the germline V gene, CDR1 is SGHRS and CDR2 is YFSETQ. The CDR3 spans 14 residues. CDR3 region: CASSFGGPGNIQYF. The sequenced part of the CDR3 DNA is TGCGCCAGCAGCTTCGGGGGGCCGGGAAACATT. Full variable domain (remainder filled in from reference TRBV5-1 and TRBJ2-4): KAGVTQTPRYLIKTRGQQVTLSCSPISGHRSVSWYQQTPGQGLQFLFEYFSETQRNKGNFPGRFSGRQFSNSRSEMNVSTLELGDSALYLCASSFGGPGNIQYFGAGTRLSVL.

This clone came up a few times. The read ends 3 residues shy of where the CDR3 ends; the end is completed using the germline J gene. This rearrangement joins TRBV20-1 to TRBJ1-1, with a weak D call TRBD1 (5 bases). Germline lookup yields CDR1 DFQATT and CDR2 SNEGSKA (reference sequence). CDR3 length: 16 amino acids. V was clipped by 0 bases and J by 3 bases, with 17 bases between them. Incomplete CDR3 DNA: TGCAGTGCTAGAGATCTCGTACGGGGGAGGGACACTGAA. Protein sequence: CSARDLVRGRDTE. Given in full, the CDR3 is CSARDLVRGRDTEAFF.

Of note for this clone: The DNA ends 3 residues before the CDR3 does, and the rest of the CDR3 is filled in from the germline J gene. Other nucleotide sequences from this sample produce the same CDR3. The chain recombines TRBV7-9 with TRBJ2-7; D may be TRBD1 (6 bases). The CDR3 runs to 15 residues. Per germline, CDR1 SEHNR and CDR2 FQNEAQ (reference sequence). The V gene lost 5 bases and the J gene lost 0 bases, with 14 bases spanning the gap. CDR3 sequence reads: CASSAIGQLSYEQYF. Incomplete CDR3 DNA: TGTGCCAGCAGCGCCATTGGACAGCTCTCCTACGAG.